This T cell receptor beta chain is from a study of blood T cell repertoires in COVID-19. Original processing methods: Counts of nucleated cells, estimated from reference gene primer amplification, were obtained. TCRdb keeps only in-frame clones here, not all; method: immunoSEQ multiplex PCR. The DNA gave D and trimming, while V, J and clone size come from that table. The data show fewer than 90,000 clones, with 75% seen just once and roughly 4.2% held by the top ten. Per the germline V gene, CDR1 is SEHNR and CDR2 is FQNEAQ (reference sequence). The V gene lost 5 bases and the J gene lost 8 bases, with 12 bases spanning the gap. The CDR3 spans 12 residues.

Sequenced material: peripheral blood. This sequence originates from a woman aged 45-65 years with acute or convalescent COVID-19. This chain joins TRBV7-9 and TRBJ1-2, with D perhaps TRBD1 (5 bases). The CDR3 reads CASSTLTAGYTF. The CDR3 region has the DNA TGTGCCAGCAGCACCTTGACAGCGGGCTACACCTTC.